A few counts support the clone carrying this TCR beta chain. Produced via immunoSEQ multiplex PCR; TCRdb's table is partial and in-frame only. This table holds more than 150,000 clones, 65% to 80% found once. This CDR3 is 14 amino acids long. V gave up 7 bases and J gave up 1 base, with 13 bases separating them. CDR1 is MNHNS and CDR2 is SASEGT in the germline V gene. This sample is part of a study of shared clonotypes between healthy human individuals. The genes are TRBV6-1 and TRBJ2-5; D might be TRBD2 (6 bases). The sequence came from a man aged 30 to 39 in good health. What was sequenced was memory CD4+ T cells sorted from blood. Described subset: CD45RA-negative fraction. The CDR3 sequence is CASNLSGPQETQYF. In DNA, the CDR3 is TGTGCCAGCAACTTAAGCGGGCCCCAAGAGACCCAGTACTTC.